This T cell receptor (beta chain) was identified in a study of blood T cell repertoires in COVID-19. Study background: Spain, Italy and the United States supplied samples that represented acute and convalescent COVID-19. The cDNA or gDNA used as material had been derived from T cells, B-cell-depleted T cells, or PBMCs.

V dropped 3 bases and J dropped 1; count of bases not matched to a gene: 5. There are 15 residues in the CDR3. In germline, CDR1 is SGHTA, CDR2 FQGNSA. Recruitment covered about 25 US areas and drew participants whose ages spanned about 18 to 95 years. Methods used by the authors: Scientists estimated how many nucleated cells there were by amplifying reference gene primers. Assay: immunoSEQ multiplex PCR; the TCRdb copy retains only in-frame clones and omits some. That table supplies the V and J calls and clone size; D and trimming were determined from the DNA. The sample holds 250,000 to 350,000 clones, around 90% seen once.

The sequenced sample was PBMCs or T cells enriched from blood (not recorded which). The gene calls are TRBV7-2 and TRBJ2-7; TRBD1 aligns across 8 bases. The source of this sequence is a woman between 18 and 29 years old with acute COVID-19. CDR3 sequence: CASSLSTGVSYEQYF. The CDR3 coding sequence is TGTGCCAGCAGCTTGTCGACAGGGGTTTCCTACGAGCAGTACTTC. The complete variable domain, with remaining parts taken from reference TRBV7-2 and TRBJ2-7, reads GAGVSQSPSNKVTEKGKDVELRCDPISGHTALYWYRQSLGQGLEFLIYFQGNSAPDKSGLPSDRFSAERTGGSVSTLTIQRTQQEDSAVYLCASSLSTGVSYEQYFGPGTRLTVT.